Below, 17 T cell receptor beta chains from the same sample are listed, as sequenced in a study of blood T cell repertoires in COVID-19. The repertoire was sequenced with immunoSEQ multiplex PCR; TCRdb's copy has only in-frame clones and lacks some. The sample contains approximately 74,000 clones, 85% to 90% of which appear only once. The sequencing input was peripheral blood. The receptors derive from an older woman with acute or convalescent COVID-19.

The chain employs TRBV6-5 and TRBJ1-1; the D gene is possibly TRBD1 (6 bases). The V and J ends lost 1 base and 6 bases respectively, with 15 bases between them. CDR1 is MNHEY and CDR2 is SVGAGI in the germline V gene. CDR3 length equals 15 residues. The DNA for the CDR3 is TGTGCCAGCAGTTACTATGGGACACCCGTGGCTGAAGCTTTCTTT. It encodes CASSYYGTPVAEAFF.

The chain joins TRBV28 to TRBJ2-3, with D possibly being TRBD2 (6 bases). This CDR3 region has 15 residues. Germline V gene data show CDR1 as MDHEN and CDR2 as SYDVKM. CDR3 amino acids: CASSGRGRGTDTQYF. CDR3 DNA sequence: TGTGCTAGTTCCGGGAGAGGGCGCGGCACAGATACGCAGTATTTT.

The chain employs TRBV6-2 or TRBV6-3 and TRBJ2-7; 12 bases are shared with TRBD2. Germline CDR1 MNHEY, CDR2 SVGEGT. This CDR3 is built from 17 residues. Trimming removed 2 bases from V and 0 bases from J; junction bases left unmatched: 5. CDR3 protein: CASSYGGLAGSSYEQYV. The CDR3 nucleotides are TGTGCCAGCAGTTACGGAGGACTAGCGGGATCCTCCTACGAGCAGTACGTC.

This chain connects TRBV6-5 to TRBJ2-5, with 7 bases that match TRBD2. From germline, CDR1 is MNHEY and CDR2 SVGAGI. The CDR3 totals 11 residues. Unmatched junction bases numbered 0, after V lost 4 bases and J lost 7 bases. CDR3 sequence reads: CASSSGGTQYF. The CDR3 DNA sequence: TGTGCCAGCAGTTCGGGGGGGACCCAGTACTTC.

The gene calls are TRBV5-1 and TRBJ1-1; 9 nucleotides agree with TRBD1. The germline V gene encodes CDR1 SGHRS and CDR2 YFSETQ. The CDR3 covers 13 residues. J gave up 8 bases and V 5 bases, and 7 bases lay outside the gene matches. CDR3 in amino acids: CASRRTGVGEAFF. The CDR3 DNA reads TGCGCCAGCAGGCGGACAGGGGTAGGCGAAGCTTTCTTT.

This clone was observed a single time. The rearrangement links TRBV5-5 to TRBJ1-5; unclear D gene. Trimming pared 0 bases from V and 0 bases from J, leaving 10 bases between. This CDR3 spans 16 amino acids. The germline gives CDR1 SGHKS, CDR2 YYEKEE (reference sequence). The DNA for the CDR3 is TGTGCCAGCAGCTTGGCCTTACATCCTAGCAATCAGCCCCAGCATTTT. Its protein is CASSLALHPSNQPQHF.

V gene TRBV7-3 combines with J gene TRBJ1-2, with D perhaps matching TRBD1 (6 bases). Looked up from germline, CDR1 is SGHTA and CDR2 is FQGTGA. Trimming pared 1 base from V and 2 bases from J, leaving 11 bases between. There are 15 residues in the CDR3. CDR3: CASSLSGGANYGYTF. The CDR3 DNA is TGTGCCAGCAGCTTAAGTGGGGGGGCCAACTATGGCTACACCTTC.

This clone has a handful of counts. This rearrangement joins TRBV20-1 to TRBJ1-6; D is perhaps TRBD1 (5 bases). The CDR3 contains 14 residues. Trimming removed 3 bases at V and 3 bases at J, with 9 bases between. In germline, CDR1 is DFQATT, CDR2 SNEGSKA (reference sequence). The DNA for the CDR3 is TGCAGTGCTAGTCAGGGATTCTATAATTCACCCCTCCACTTT. Translation gives CSASQGFYNSPLHF.

V usage is TRBV5-1 and J usage is TRBJ1-2; D gene uncertain. Germline values: CDR1 SGHRS, CDR2 YFSETQ. The V gene lost 0 bases and the J gene lost 0 bases, with 6 bases spanning the gap. This CDR3 has 14 residues. The CDR3 DNA sequence: TGCGCCAGCAGCTTGGGGCCCTCTAACTATGGCTACACCTTC. Its translation: CASSLGPSNYGYTF. Full variable domain (missing parts from reference TRBV5-1 and TRBJ1-2): KAGVTQTPRYLIKTRGQQVTLSCSPISGHRSVSWYQQTPGQGLQFLFEYFSETQRNKGNFPGRFSGRQFSNSRSEMNVSTLELGDSALYLCASSLGPSNYGYTFGSGTRLTVV.

The chain combines TRBV19 with TRBJ1-5; 8 nucleotides agree with TRBD1. V was pared by 6 bases and J by 10 bases, with 5 bases of the junction left unmatched. The CDR3 extends over 12 amino acids. Germline V gives CDR1 LNHDA, CDR2 SQIVND (reference sequence). The chain's CDR3 is CASSPGGQPQHF. CDR3 nucleotides: TGTGCCAGTAGCCCAGGGGGCCAACCCCAGCATTTT.

V gene TRBV9 combines with J gene TRBJ1-1, with D unclear. Trimming pared 0 bases from V and 5 bases from J, leaving 11 bases between. CDR3 size: 14 residues. CDR1 and CDR2 from the germline V gene are SGDLS and YYNGEE. The CDR3 region is CASSVGGFGTEAFF. DNA of the CDR3: TGTGCCAGCAGCGTAGGAGGGTTCGGAACTGAAGCTTTCTTT.

This rearrangement joins TRBV6-1 to TRBJ2-7; possibly TRBD1 for D (6 bases). This CDR3 has 14 amino acids. The germline V and J ends were trimmed by 1 base and 3 bases, with 10 bases remaining between them. Germline-derived CDR1 and CDR2 are MNHNS and SASEGT. The CDR3 is CASSEGGHRYEQYV. The CDR3 DNA is TGTGCCAGCAGTGAAGGGGGACACCGCTACGAGCAGTACGTC.

V usage is TRBV9 and J usage is TRBJ1-2; 12 bases fit TRBD1. Germline CDR1 SGDLS, CDR2 YYNGEE. This CDR3 has 16 amino acids. The J segment lost 4 bases and the V segment lost 4 bases, leaving 8 bases of the junction unmatched. CDR3 sequence reads: CASSLGTGGAGYGYTF. CDR3 DNA sequence: TGTGCCAGCAGCCTCGGGACAGGGGGCGCTGGCTATGGCTACACCTTC.

The chain carries TRBV18 and TRBJ2-3; TRBD2 matches 14 bases. The germline V gene has CDR1 KGHSH and CDR2 LQKENI. J lost 0 bases, V lost 4 bases, and 12 bases had no gene match. The CDR3 runs 20 residues. The CDR3 coding sequence is TGTGCCAGCTCACTCCGGACTAGCGGGGGGCCCTTCTCTAGCACAGATACGCAGTATTTT. Its translation is CASSLRTSGGPFSSTDTQYF.

The chain joins TRBV5-8 to TRBJ2-5; 11 nucleotides align to TRBD1. Trimming took 4 bases from V and 5 from J; bases not matched to a gene: 7. Per the germline V gene, CDR1 is SGHTS and CDR2 is YDEGEE. The CDR3 covers 15 residues. CDR3 residues: CASSPGTGGLETQYF. CDR3 DNA: TGTGCCAGCAGCCCCGGGACAGGGGGTTTGGAGACCCAGTACTTC.

V gene TRBV4-1 combines with J gene TRBJ2-2; 7 bases align to TRBD1. Germline CDR1 reads MGHRA; CDR2 reads YSYEKL. V was pared by 3 bases and J by 3 bases, with 4 bases of the junction left unmatched. The CDR3 runs 15 residues. The CDR3 region is CASSHRQGDTGELFF. CDR3 nucleotide sequence: TGCGCCAGCAGCCATAGGCAGGGGGACACCGGGGAGCTGTTTTTT.

The gene calls are TRBV21-1 and TRBJ1-5; TRBD1, the table's D call, lacks a check against the DNA. TRBV21-1 is noted as a pseudogene. CDR3 length equals 15 residues. The DNA of the CDR3 is TGTGCCAGCAGGTATAAGACAGGGGAAAATCAGCCCCAGCATTTT. Translated, it gives CASRYKTGENQPQHF.